This T cell receptor (beta chain) originates from a study of blood T cell repertoires in COVID-19. In the study overall: Sites in the United States, Italy and Spain provided acute and convalescent COVID-19 samples. The analysed material was cDNA or gDNA that came from T cells, B-cell-depleted T cells, or PBMCs.

Those enrolled, adults aged 18 to 89 years, came from 25 or so US areas. Categorization into cohorts depended on clinical history that participants reported. Sequencing was performed with immunoSEQ multiplex PCR; in TCRdb, only in-frame clones are kept and a portion is missing. The sample yields about 320,000 clones, roughly nine tenths seen once. V dropped 1 base and J dropped 10; count of bases not matched to a gene: 7. This CDR3 is built from 15 residues. Germline CDR1 is SGHRS and CDR2 is YFSETQ. The receptor comes from a man aged 60-69 years who had recovered from COVID-19. V is TRBV5-1 and J is TRBJ2-1; 11 bases agree with TRBD2. Sequencing was carried out using PBMCs or T cells enriched from blood (not recorded which). The CDR3 DNA is TGCGCCAGCAGCTTGTTCGTAGCGGGAGGGCAGGAGCAGTTCTTC. Translated, it gives CASSLFVAGGQEQFF.